This T cell receptor beta chain originates from a study of STAT3 mutations in large granular lymphocyte leukemia. Germline trimming cut 5 bases from V and 2 bases from J; bases unmatched to any gene: 5. The germline gives CDR1 LNHDA, CDR2 SQIVND (reference sequence). The length of the CDR3 is 15 residues. General observations from the study: TCR clonotype switching after therapy occurred in about 35% of the 18 patients. Some patients had dominant TCR clones larger than their STAT3 mutant burden. Every T-cell large granular lymphocyte leukemia patient had at least one immunodominant TCR beta clonotype.

Libraries were prepared by immunoSEQ multiplex PCR; TCRdb keeps only in-frame clonotypes and omits some of them. Of about 24,000 clones detected, roughly 93% appear once; the ten largest clones hold approximately 6.5%. On this clone: Its antigen is still unknown.

Sequencing was performed on peripheral blood mononuclear cells. This chain links TRBV19 with TRBJ2-7; 11 bases align to TRBD1. This sequence originates from a man in his forties or fifties with T-cell large granular lymphocyte leukemia. Some clones in this sample may be carry-over from other donors' samples. CDR3 coding DNA: TGTGCCAGTAGTCCCGGGGGACAGGGGGCCTACGAGCAGTACTTC. Its translation: CASSPGGQGAYEQYF.